This passage covers 28 T cell receptor beta chains from one sample sequenced in a study of T cell changes during pregnancy in multiple sclerosis. Method: immunoSEQ multiplex PCR; TCRdb's copy keeps in-frame clones and lacks some. The repertoire holds under 50,000 clones, with about 92% as singletons. The starting material was CD8+ T cells from peripheral blood mononuclear cells, obtained in the third trimester of pregnancy. These receptors were taken from a female donor with multiple sclerosis, enrolled in a pregnancy study.

The gene calls are TRBV6-1 and TRBJ2-7; D remains unclear. The germline V and J ends were trimmed by 8 bases and 3 bases, with 11 bases remaining between them. This CDR3 region has 12 residues. Germline V gene lookup returns CDR1 MNHNS and CDR2 SASEGT. The CDR3 is CASSRPGYEQYF. DNA for the CDR3: TGTGCCAGCTCCCGTCCGGGCTACGAGCAGTACTTC.

V and J are TRBV6-5 and TRBJ1-1; D ambiguous. The CDR3 covers 12 residues. Deletions cut 6 bases from V and 1 base from J, with 6 bases between. Germline lookup yields CDR1 MNHEY and CDR2 SVGAGI. The CDR3 reads CASRTQNTEAFF. CDR3 DNA: TGTGCCAGCAGAACTCAGAACACTGAAGCTTTCTTT.

The gene calls are TRBV4-1 and TRBJ2-7; 7 nucleotides align to TRBD1. The J segment lost 0 bases and the V segment lost 2 bases, leaving 4 bases of the junction unmatched. The CDR3 contains 15 residues. Germline V gene data show CDR1 as MGHRA and CDR2 as YSYEKL. CDR3 in DNA: TGCGCCAGCAGCCAACACAGGGGTCCCTCCTACGAGCAGTACTTC. Encoded protein: CASSQHRGPSYEQYF.

V gene TRBV10-3 combines with J gene TRBJ1-2; 9 nucleotides align to TRBD1. V lost 9 bases, J lost 0 bases, and 23 bases stayed unmatched. Germline V lookup: CDR1 ENHRY, CDR2 SYGVKD. CDR3 length: 20 residues. CDR3: CAIGWETGGTSGASNYGYTF. The DNA of the CDR3 is TGTGCCATTGGGTGGGAGACAGGGGGTACCTCTGGTGCCTCTAACTATGGCTACACCTTC.

V gene TRBV6-5 combines with J gene TRBJ1-1; D might be TRBD1 (5 bases). Germline V gene data show CDR1 as MNHEY and CDR2 as SVGAGI. Trimming took 0 bases from V and 4 from J, leaving 12 bases between them. This CDR3 contains 15 residues. CDR3 bases: TGTGCCAGCAGTTACTCGGAGGGGTCTTCCACTGAAGCTTTCTTT. This translates into CASSYSEGSSTEAFF.

The rearrangement links TRBV10-3 to TRBJ2-7, with TRBD2 as a possible D gene (7 bases). Germline CDR1 reads ENHRY; CDR2 reads SYGVKD. The CDR3 runs 13 residues. The V end lost 8 bases, the J end lost 2 bases, and 13 bases lay between the germline ends. CDR3 in amino acids: CAIEGGAAYEQYF. For the CDR3, the DNA is TGTGCCATCGAGGGGGGGGCCGCCTACGAGCAGTACTTC.

This rearrangement joins TRBV7-9 to TRBJ2-3, with 12 bases identical to TRBD2. V lost 5 bases and J lost 0; bases outside the gene matches: 6. Germline lookup yields CDR1 SEHNR and CDR2 FQNEAQ (reference sequence). The CDR3 contains 17 residues. CDR3 sequence: CASSETSGGASTDTQYF. In nucleotides, the CDR3 is TGTGCCAGCAGCGAGACTAGCGGGGGTGCTAGCACAGATACGCAGTATTTT.

The chain uses TRBV5-1 and TRBJ2-3, with TRBD2 identical over 12 bases. Germline-derived CDR1 and CDR2 are SGHRS and YFSETQ. The trim removed 6 bases at V and 1 base at J, leaving 3 bases unmatched. This CDR3 has 15 residues. For the CDR3, the DNA is TGCGCCAGCAAAGCTAGCGGGGGGGGCACAGATACGCAGTATTTT. This translates into CASKASGGGTDTQYF.

This clone is medium-sized in the sample. This chain connects TRBV6-1 to TRBJ2-4, with 9 bases fitting TRBD1. Germline V gene data show CDR1 as MNHNS and CDR2 as SASEGT. The CDR3 is made up of 14 amino acids. V was clipped by 5 bases and J by 7 bases; unmatched bases: 6. The CDR3 sequence: CASSTGGDDNIQYF. DNA of the CDR3: TGTGCCAGCAGTACAGGGGGCGATGATAACATTCAGTACTTC.

This clone occurred once. V usage is TRBV5-8 and J usage is TRBJ2-5; 11 nucleotides agree with TRBD2. Germline V gene data show CDR1 as SGHTS and CDR2 as YDEGEE. CDR3 length: 17 residues. V was clipped by 2 bases and J by 7 bases; unmatched bases: 13. For the CDR3, the DNA is TGTGCCAGCAGCTTCCCCGCCCCAACTAGCGGGGGAGGGACCCAGTACTTC. Its protein is CASSFPAPTSGGGTQYF.

This sequence joins TRBV7-8 and TRBJ1-2, with 7 bases identical to TRBD1. Unmatched junction bases numbered 8, after V lost 0 bases and J lost 7 bases. Germline CDR1 SGHVS, CDR2 FQNEAQ. The CDR3 sequence is 15 residues long. Written as DNA, the CDR3 is TGTGCCAGCAGCTTAGCATCAGGGGGGCAAGGTGGCTACACCTTC. The encoded protein is CASSLASGGQGGYTF.

V gene TRBV29-1 combines with J gene TRBJ1-2; 7 bases map to TRBD1. The CDR3 is 12 amino acids. Germline loops: CDR1 SQVTM, CDR2 ANQGSEA. The V segment lost 4 bases and the J segment 6 bases; nucleotides outside the gene matches: 5. The CDR3: CSVAETGNGYTF. DNA of the CDR3: TGCAGCGTTGCGGAGACAGGGAATGGCTACACCTTC.

The gene calls are TRBV4-1 and TRBJ2-7; possibly TRBD2 for D (5 bases). Germline CDR1 is MGHRA and CDR2 is YSYEKL. The CDR3 length is 16 residues. Between the trimmed V and J ends, which lost 0 bases and 1 base, there was a span of 13 bases. The CDR3: CASSQDSRGSSYEQYF. The CDR3 nucleotides read TGCGCCAGCAGCCAAGATTCCCGGGGATCTTCCTACGAGCAGTACTTC.

This clone was observed once. The chain combines TRBV2 with TRBJ1-2, with TRBD1 identical over 7 bases. Trimming took 5 bases from V and 4 from J; bases not matched to a gene: 7. CDR3 length: 14 residues. The germline V gene encodes CDR1 SNHLY and CDR2 FYNNEI. The CDR3 loop reads CASSPRQGPYGYTF. DNA of the CDR3: TGTGCCAGCAGTCCCCGACAGGGCCCCTATGGCTACACCTTC.

This clone is a singleton in its sample. V usage is TRBV9 and J usage is TRBJ2-3; a possible D gene is TRBD1 (5 bases). CDR3 size: 15 residues. The V gene's germline CDR1 is SGDLS and CDR2 YYNGEE. V was pared by 0 bases and J by 4 bases, with 12 bases between. The CDR3 is CASSVVGGAADTQYF. DNA of the CDR3: TGTGCCAGCAGCGTAGTCGGTGGGGCGGCAGATACGCAGTATTTT.

This clone was counted a few times. This chain uses TRBV6-4 with TRBJ2-3; possible D gene TRBD1, 5 bases. CDR3 length equals 14 residues. Germline loops: CDR1 MRHNA, CDR2 SNTAGT. V was trimmed by 0 bases and J by 1 base, leaving 5 bases between them. The CDR3 loop is CASSDSTGTDTQYF. The CDR3 bases are TGTGCCAGCAGTGACTCGACAGGCACAGATACGCAGTATTTT.

The J gene is TRBJ1-6, the V gene TRBV7-2, with D maybe TRBD1 (6 bases). This CDR3 comprises 16 residues. CDR1 and CDR2 (germline): SGHTA, FQGNSA. V dropped 0 bases and J dropped 0 bases, with 6 bases sitting between them. This chain's CDR3 is CASSLADSSYNSPLHF. CDR3 DNA: TGTGCCAGCAGCTTAGCGGACAGCTCCTATAATTCACCCCTCCACTTT.

The J gene is TRBJ2-3, the V gene TRBV27; perhaps TRBD2 as D (6 bases). The CDR3 is made up of 16 amino acids. CDR1 is MNHEY, CDR2 SMNVEV, per germline (reference sequence). As DNA, the CDR3 is TGTGCTACCCGAGGGAGGAGGGACCAAAGCACAGATACGCAGTATTTT. Protein sequence: CATRGRRDQSTDTQYF.

The rearrangement uses TRBV27 and TRBJ2-1, with 7 positions matching TRBD2. The germline CDR1 and CDR2 sequences are MNHEY and SMNVEV (reference sequence). Unmatched junction bases numbered 6, after V lost 6 bases and J lost 10 bases. The CDR3 covers 12 residues. CDR3 bases: TGTGCCAGCAGCGGACTGGGGGGGGAGCAGTTCTTC. It is translated as CASSGLGGEQFF.

The V call is TRBV19, the J call TRBJ1-1; a possible D gene is TRBD1 (6 bases). CDR1 and CDR2 from the germline V gene are LNHDA and SQIVND (reference sequence). V lost 3 bases to trimming and J lost 1 base, with 9 bases between them. The CDR3 is 14 amino acids. The CDR3 DNA follows: TGTGCCAGTAGTATCCGGGACACGAACACTGAAGCTTTCTTT. Translation: CASSIRDTNTEAFF.

V and J are TRBV4-1 and TRBJ2-6; D gene ambiguous. This CDR3 region has 15 residues. V shed 0 bases and J shed 0 bases, with 3 bases lying between them. Germline CDR1 and CDR2: MGHRA and YSYEKL. CDR3 sequence: CASSQERSGANVLTF. CDR3 sequence (DNA): TGCGCCAGCAGCCAAGAGCGCTCTGGGGCCAACGTCCTGACTTTC.

The CDR3 protein is CASSIDSSGNEQFF. CDR3 sequence (DNA): TGTGCCAGCAGCATTGACTCCTCAGGGAATGAGCAGTTCTTC. The chain has TRBV11-3 and TRBJ2-1; possibly TRBD1 for D (5 bases). The germline V gene encodes CDR1 SGHNT and CDR2 YENEEA. V was cut by 5 bases and J by 7 bases, with 15 bases left in between. This CDR3 has 14 amino acids.

V is TRBV13 and J is TRBJ1-5; D perhaps matches TRBD1 (5 bases). CDR3 length: 15 residues. Per germline, CDR1 PRHDT and CDR2 FYEKMQ (reference sequence). Trimming pared 0 bases from V and 7 bases from J, leaving 13 bases between. The CDR3 DNA is TGTGCCAGCAGCTTAGGATTGGGTCAGGGACAGCCCCAGCATTTT. This codes for CASSLGLGQGQPQHF.

The sample holds one count of this clone. The chain joins TRBV7-8 to TRBJ2-7; possibly TRBD1 for D (5 bases). Germline CDR1 and CDR2: SGHVS and FQNEAQ. V lost 3 bases and J 2 bases, leaving 17 bases between the germline ends. The CDR3 runs 16 residues. CDR3 bases: TGTGCCAGCAGCTTGGACCAGGGTGCTCTAACCTACGAGCAGTACTTC. This gives the protein CASSLDQGALTYEQYF. Filled out from reference TRBV7-8 and TRBJ2-7, the complete variable domain reads GAGVSQSPRYKVAKRGQDVALRCDPISGHVSLFWYQQALGQGPEFLTYFQNEAQLDKSGLPSDRFFAERPEGSVSTLKIQRTQQEDSAVYLCASSLDQGALTYEQYFGPGTRLTVT.

The chain employs TRBV19 and TRBJ2-7; a possible D gene is TRBD1 (6 bases). Trimming removed 4 bases at V and 6 bases at J, with 16 bases between. CDR3 size: 14 residues. Germline CDR1 LNHDA, CDR2 SQIVND (reference sequence). CDR3 protein: CASSTLVGAREQYF. The DNA of the CDR3 is TGTGCCAGTAGTACCCTGGTGGGGGCTCGCGAGCAGTACTTC.

The rearrangement uses TRBV6-5 and TRBJ2-7; no clear D. V was trimmed by 5 bases and J by 0 bases, leaving 8 bases between them. Germline values: CDR1 MNHEY, CDR2 SVGAGI. The length of the CDR3 is 13 residues. For the CDR3, the DNA is TGTGCCAGCAGTGAAGAGTTCTCCTACGAGCAGTACTTC. It yields the protein CASSEEFSYEQYF.

This clone qualifies as medium-sized. The rearrangement uses TRBV19 and TRBJ2-7; 7 bases fit TRBD1. The length of the CDR3 is 15 residues. The germline CDR1 and CDR2 sequences are LNHDA and SQIVND (reference sequence). The ends lost 3 bases at V and 4 bases at J; junction bases unmatched: 9. Written as DNA, the CDR3 is TGTGCCAGTAGTATTATGTCAGGGGGTGTTTACGAGCAGTACTTC. Its translation: CASSIMSGGVYEQYF.

This chain connects TRBV4-2 to TRBJ2-5; tentatively, D is TRBD2 (6 bases). Trimming shortened V by 0 bases and J by 2 bases, and 16 bases separated the two germline ends. Germline-derived CDR1 and CDR2 are LGHNA and YNFKEQ. This CDR3 has 17 amino acids. The CDR3 nucleotides read TGTGCCAGCAGCCAAGAGAGGGGAGCGGGCCCGCAAGAGACCCAGTACTTC. Translating gives CASSQERGAGPQETQYF.